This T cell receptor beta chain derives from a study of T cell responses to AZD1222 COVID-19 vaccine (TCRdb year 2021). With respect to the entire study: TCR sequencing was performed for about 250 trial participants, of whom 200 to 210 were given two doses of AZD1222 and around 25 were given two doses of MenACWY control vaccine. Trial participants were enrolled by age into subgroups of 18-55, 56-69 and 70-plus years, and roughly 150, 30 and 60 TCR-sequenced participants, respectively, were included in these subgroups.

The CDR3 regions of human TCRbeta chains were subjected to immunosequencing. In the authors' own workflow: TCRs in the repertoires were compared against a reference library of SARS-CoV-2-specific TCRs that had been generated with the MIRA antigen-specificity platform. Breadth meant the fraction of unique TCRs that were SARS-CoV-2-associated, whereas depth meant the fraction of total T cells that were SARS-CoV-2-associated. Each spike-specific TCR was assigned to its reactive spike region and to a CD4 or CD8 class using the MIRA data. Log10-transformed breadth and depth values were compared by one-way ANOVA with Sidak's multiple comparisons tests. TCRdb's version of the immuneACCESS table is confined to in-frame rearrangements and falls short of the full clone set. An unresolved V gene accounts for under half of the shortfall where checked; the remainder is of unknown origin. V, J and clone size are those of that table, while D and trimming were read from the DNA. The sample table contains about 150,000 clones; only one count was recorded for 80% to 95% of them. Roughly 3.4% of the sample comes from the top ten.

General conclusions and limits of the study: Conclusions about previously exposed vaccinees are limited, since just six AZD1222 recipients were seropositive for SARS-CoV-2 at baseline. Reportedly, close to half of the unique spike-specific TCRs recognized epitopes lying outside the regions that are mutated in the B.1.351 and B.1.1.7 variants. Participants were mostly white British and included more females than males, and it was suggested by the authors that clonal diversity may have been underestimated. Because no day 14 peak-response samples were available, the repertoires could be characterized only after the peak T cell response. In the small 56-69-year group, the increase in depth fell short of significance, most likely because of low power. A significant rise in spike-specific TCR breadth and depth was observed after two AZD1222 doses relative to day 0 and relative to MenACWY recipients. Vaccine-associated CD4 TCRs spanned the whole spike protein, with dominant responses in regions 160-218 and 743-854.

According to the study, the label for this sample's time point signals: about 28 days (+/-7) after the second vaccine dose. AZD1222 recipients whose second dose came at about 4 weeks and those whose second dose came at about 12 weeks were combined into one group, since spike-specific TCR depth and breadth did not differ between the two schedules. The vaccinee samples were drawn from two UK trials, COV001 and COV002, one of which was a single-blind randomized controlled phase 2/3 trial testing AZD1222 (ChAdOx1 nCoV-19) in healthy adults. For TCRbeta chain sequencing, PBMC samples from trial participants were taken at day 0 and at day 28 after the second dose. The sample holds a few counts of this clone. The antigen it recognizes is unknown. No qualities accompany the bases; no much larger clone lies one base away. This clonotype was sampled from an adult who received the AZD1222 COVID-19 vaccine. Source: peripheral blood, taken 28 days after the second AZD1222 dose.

The nucleotide sequence is given as TGTGCCAGCAGCGTAGAGTCCCTCCAGGGTGAGCAGTTCTTC. Its translation is CASSVESLQGEQFF. The chain couples TRBV9 to TRBJ2-1, and TRBD1 may be the D gene, going by 5 matching bases. From its cysteine to its phenylalanine, the CDR3 spans 14 amino acids. The retained sequence is limited to the CDR3, 42 bases, with the frame set at the first base. Relative to germline, V is 0 bases shorter and J is 9 bases shorter, with 13 bases between their ends. The germline V gene yields SGDLS for CDR1 and YYNGEE for CDR2.